Each of the 14 T cell receptor beta chains below was sequenced from the same sample in a study of blood T cell repertoires in COVID-19. Generated by immunoSEQ multiplex PCR, the TCRdb table keeps only in-frame clones and is missing some. The sample has hundreds of thousands of clones, 88% seen once. Sequences were obtained from peripheral blood. Source of these receptors: a human donor in a cohort sampled during active COVID-19.

This clone was seen only once. The gene calls are TRBV5-6 and TRBJ2-7; possible D gene TRBD1, 6 bases. With 2 bases removed from V and 2 bases from J, the gap between germline ends came to 8 bases. Germline values: CDR1 SGHDT, CDR2 YYEEEE. The CDR3 is made up of 13 amino acids. CDR3 residues: CASSLPGAYEQYF. The DNA of the CDR3 is TGTGCCAGCAGCTTACCAGGGGCCTACGAGCAGTACTTC.

The chain uses TRBV19 and TRBJ2-7; D might be TRBD1 (6 bases). V lost 3 bases, J lost 5 bases, and 14 bases lay in between. Germline lookup yields CDR1 LNHDA and CDR2 SQIVND (reference sequence). This CDR3 spans 14 amino acids. DNA for the CDR3: TGTGCCAGTAGTATGCTAGGGGGAAGGAACGAGCAGTACTTC. Its protein is CASSMLGGRNEQYF.

The chain uses TRBV7-9 and TRBJ1-1; D possibly corresponds to TRBD1 (5 bases). The CDR3 has 16 amino acids. Trimming left V 1 base short and J 5 bases short, with 17 bases between. CDR1 SEHNR and CDR2 FQNEAQ come from the germline V gene (reference sequence). CDR3 nucleotides: TGTGCCAGCAGCTTAGACTTGGGTGTGGGGGGGACTGAAGCTTTCTTT. Amino acid sequence: CASSLDLGVGGTEAFF.

V gene TRBV24-1 combines with J gene TRBJ2-7, with unresolved D. This CDR3 spans 13 amino acids. The germline gives CDR1 KGHDR, CDR2 SFDVKD. The V and J ends lost 0 bases and 3 bases respectively, with 5 bases between them. CDR3 coding DNA: TGTGCCACCAGTGATTTGCGAGGCTACGAGCAGTACTTC. This sequence encodes CATSDLRGYEQYF.

The V and J genes are TRBV24-1 and TRBJ1-5; D is uncertain. Germline V CDR1 and CDR2: KGHDR, SFDVKD. The CDR3 extends over 16 amino acids. The V gene lost 5 bases and the J gene lost 1 base, with 14 bases spanning the gap. CDR3 nucleotide sequence: TGTGCCACCAGTGCCCAGTCTTTTTACAGCAATCAGCCCCAGCATTTT. Its translation: CATSAQSFYSNQPQHF.

This clone has a handful of counts. This chain joins TRBV11-2 and TRBJ1-1; D uncertain. CDR1 SGHAT and CDR2 FQNNGV come from the germline V gene. The CDR3 has 13 residues. V lost 3 bases and J lost 0, with 5 bases in between. For the CDR3, the DNA is TGTGCCAGCAGCTTGGTAGTGAACACTGAAGCTTTCTTT. Protein sequence: CASSLVVNTEAFF.

The chain carries TRBV5-1 and TRBJ1-4; 8 nucleotides agree with TRBD1. Germline V lookup: CDR1 SGHRS, CDR2 YFSETQ. The CDR3 loop spans 16 amino acids. V was pared by 0 bases and J by 8 bases, with 9 bases of the junction left unmatched. The CDR3 coding sequence is TGCGCCAGCAGCTTGGTTCCAGGGGGCGCGGAGGAAAAACTGTTTTTT. This encodes CASSLVPGGAEEKLFF.

For the CDR3, the DNA is TGTGCCAGCAGTGAAGTTTGGGGGCGCGGTGGCTACACCTTC. Protein: CASSEVWGRGGYTF. The chain recombines TRBV6-1 with TRBJ1-2, with D perhaps TRBD1 (6 bases). The germline V gene has CDR1 MNHNS and CDR2 SASEGT. Trimming pared 1 base from V and 7 bases from J, leaving 13 bases between. This CDR3 has 14 amino acids.

The chain links TRBV5-4 to TRBJ1-4; D is uncertain. V lost 4 bases and J lost 11, with 9 bases in between. Germline loops: CDR1 SGHNT, CDR2 YYREEE (reference sequence). This CDR3 has 11 residues. CDR3 loop: CASSAGGKLFF. The CDR3 DNA reads as TGTGCCAGCAGCGCTGGAGGGAAACTGTTTTTT.

The rearrangement uses TRBV19 and TRBJ2-7; 10 bases agree with TRBD2. This CDR3 region has 14 residues. The V gene's germline CDR1 is LNHDA and CDR2 SQIVND (reference sequence). V shed 10 bases and J 6 bases; nucleotides not matched to a gene: 12. The CDR3, as DNA: TGTGCCACCACGGTCAACAGCGGGGGGGGCGAGCAGTACTTC. Translating it yields CATTVNSGGGEQYF.

The gene calls are TRBV30 and TRBJ2-7, with TRBD2 matching over 9 bases. CDR1 is GTSNPN, CDR2 SVGIG, per germline (reference sequence). V dropped 3 bases and J dropped 0; count of bases not matched to a gene: 9. The CDR3 contains 16 residues. The CDR3 region is CAWSDIGLARSYEQYF. CDR3 nucleotide sequence: TGTGCCTGGAGCGATATCGGACTAGCGCGCTCCTACGAGCAGTACTTC.

The genes are TRBV7-2 and TRBJ1-4; D gene unclear. Trimming left V 3 bases short and J 0 bases short, with 11 bases between. This CDR3 region has 16 residues. Germline lookup yields CDR1 SGHTA and CDR2 FQGNSA. The CDR3 bases are TGTGCCAGCAGCTTCCGGTTTTCCGCAACTAATGAAAAACTGTTTTTT. Translation gives CASSFRFSATNEKLFF.

CDR3 in DNA: TGTGCCTTAGACAGGGGGCGTGAAAAACTGTTTTTT. The encoded protein is CALDRGREKLFF. The V and J genes are TRBV30 and TRBJ1-4, with 10 bases lining up with TRBD1. The V gene end was trimmed by 7 bases and the J gene end by 7 bases; junction bases not matched to a gene: 3. This CDR3 is 12 amino acids long. The germline V gene has CDR1 GTSNPN and CDR2 SVGIG (reference sequence).

The genes are TRBV7-4 and TRBJ1-5; D call uncertain. The CDR3 loop spans 13 amino acids. Germline CDR1 reads SGHVT; CDR2 reads SQSDAQ. The V and J ends lost 7 bases and 3 bases respectively, with 10 bases between them. CDR3 nucleotide sequence: TGTGCCAGCACCCTATTCTTCAATCAGCCCCAGCATTTT. Residues: CASTLFFNQPQHF.